The source of this T cell receptor (beta chain) is a study of identical twins. Whole-study results and caveats: The more abundant beta clonotypes in cord blood had fewer insertions, and memory repertoires did not show this.

A universal primer binding site was introduced by template switching. The final cDNA contained unique molecular identifiers. From the 5' RACE reads, TCRdb called clonotypes with MiXCR, one entry per CDR3 protein. The sample has about 240,000 distinct CDR3 sequences; roughly a tenth are singletons. This clonotype was picked up many times. Its antigen is undetermined. The CDR3 is made up of 16 amino acids. The germline CDR1 and CDR2 sequences are MNHEY and SVGAGI. V shed 4 bases and J shed 5 bases, with 20 bases lying between them. Sequenced sample: memory T cells sorted from blood. V gene TRBV6-5 combines with J gene TRBJ1-2; tentatively, D is TRBD1 (5 bases). The clonotype was recovered from a man in his fifties or sixties in good health. The CDR3 DNA is TGTGCCAGCAGTTCACACGGGATTCCGGGGGATTATGGCTACACCTTC. This sequence encodes CASSSHGIPGDYGYTF.